This T cell receptor (beta chain) was identified in a study of blood T cell repertoires in COVID-19 (dated by TCRdb to 2020 to 2022). Regarding the study in general: The collaborator samples originated in the United States, Italy and Spain and spanned the acute and convalescent phases of COVID-19. The material from the prospective study consisted of cDNA or gDNA derived from T cells, B-cell-depleted T cells, or PBMCs. The dataset comprised deeply sampled blood TCRbeta repertoires from subjects exposed to, actively infected with, or recovered from COVID-19. The repertoires were made available in a free public database intended to serve as a resource for research on the immune response to SARS-CoV-2. The samples were drawn from two sources: the first 160 participants of the ongoing ImmuneRACE study, and 1,200 or so subjects contributed by 6 global collaborators. The sample metadata nearly always contained a de-identified subject ID, COVID-19 status, age in years and sex. Where available, HLA class I and class II types were taken from metadata supplied by the sample provider and were not determined by assay-based typing. Results the study describes overall, beyond this receptor: The amount of clinical and demographic metadata varied by source and participant and was provided uncurated.

Here V drops 5 bases and J drops 6 bases, and the junction holds 20 bases not matched to any gene. The CDR3 contains 18 residues, cysteine and phenylalanine counted. The DNA shown is the 54-base CDR3, in frame from base 1. According to the germline V gene, CDR1 reads LGHNT and CDR2 reads FRNRAP. The immunoSEQ Assay, a bias-controlled multiplex PCR, was used to amplify TCRbeta CDR3 regions from genomic DNA. The authors processed their data as follows. Within the assay, amplification of reference gene primers was used to estimate how many nucleated cells each sample contained. To quantify the absolute abundance of each unique TCRbeta CDR3 rearrangement, sequence reads were collapsed and filtered. For each sample, productive Simpson clonality was calculated as the square root of Simpson's diversity index over productive rearrangements. The immuneACCESS repertoire file appears here via TCRdb, limited to in-frame rearrangements. These files lack a portion of the clones; in checked studies, under half of the deficit traces to unresolved V genes, and the cause of the others is not known. V and J calls and clone size are as listed in that table; D and trimming were resolved from the DNA. The sample profile shows 45,000 to 60,000 clones; 80% to 90% of them were found once. Roughly 13% of the sample rests with the top ten.

Collaborating institutions collected whole blood in K2EDTA tubes following their own protocols. For TCRbeta analysis, collaborator samples were shipped as frozen whole blood, as isolated PBMCs, or as DNA extracted from either sample type. This clone was detected only a few times. No cognate antigen has been identified for it. Per-base quality was not reported, and no clone a single base away is much larger than it. This clonotype was obtained from a woman over 75 with acute or convalescent COVID-19. What was sequenced was peripheral blood. The V and J genes are TRBV12-5 and TRBJ2-7; 9 middle bases align to TRBD2. The DNA sequence follows: TGTGCTAGTGGTCTACCGCGGGGGGGGAGCTTACCCTTAGGCGAGCAGTACTTC. This is translated as CASGLPRGGSLPLGEQYF.